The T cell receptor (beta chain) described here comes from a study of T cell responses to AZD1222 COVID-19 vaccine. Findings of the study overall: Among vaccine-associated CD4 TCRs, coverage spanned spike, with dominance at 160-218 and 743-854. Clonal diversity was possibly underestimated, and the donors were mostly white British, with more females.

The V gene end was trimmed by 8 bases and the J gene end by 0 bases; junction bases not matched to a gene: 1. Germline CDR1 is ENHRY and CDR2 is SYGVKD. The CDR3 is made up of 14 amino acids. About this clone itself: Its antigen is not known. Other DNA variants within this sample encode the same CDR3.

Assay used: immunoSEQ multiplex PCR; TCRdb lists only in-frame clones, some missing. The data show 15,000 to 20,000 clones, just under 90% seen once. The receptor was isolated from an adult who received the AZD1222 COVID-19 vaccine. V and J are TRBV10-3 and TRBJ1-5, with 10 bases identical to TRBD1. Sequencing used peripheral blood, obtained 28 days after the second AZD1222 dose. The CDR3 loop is CAIGTGDSNQPQHF. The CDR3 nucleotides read TGTGCCATCGGGACAGGGGATAGCAATCAGCCCCAGCATTTT.